Following are 17 T cell receptor beta chains from one sample sequenced in a study of CD8 T cells in ankylosing spondylitis. From the 5' RACE reads, TCRdb called clonotypes with MiXCR, one entry per CDR3 protein. The sample yields roughly 42,000 distinct CDR3 sequences, 2.5% to 3% seen once. Source material: blood, either unsorted or a sorted T cell fraction (not recorded which). The receptor set was obtained from a male donor with ankylosing spondylitis or in good health (not recorded which).

This clonotype was observed many times. The chain uses TRBV9 and TRBJ2-1, with 11 bases lining up with TRBD2. The CDR3 contains 15 residues. J was trimmed by 2 bases and V by 4 bases; bases with no gene match: 2. The germline CDR1 and CDR2 sequences are SGDLS and YYNGEE. CDR3 region: CASSLTSGTYNEQFF. DNA for the CDR3: TGTGCCAGCAGCCTGACTAGCGGGACCTACAATGAGCAGTTCTTC.

This clonotype was counted ten times or more. The J gene is TRBJ2-1, the V gene TRBV9, with D perhaps matching TRBD2 (5 bases). Deletions cut 0 bases from V and 6 bases from J, with 13 bases between. The CDR3 totals 15 residues. CDR1 and CDR2 from the germline V gene are SGDLS and YYNGEE. The CDR3 loop reads CASSVGLVEGNEQFF. The CDR3 nucleotides are TGTGCCAGCAGCGTAGGGCTAGTTGAGGGCAATGAGCAGTTCTTC.

This clonotype has ten or more counts. The V gene is TRBV21-1, the J gene TRBJ2-2; the D segment call TRBD1 is taken from the table without a DNA check. TRBV21-1 is noted as a pseudogene. CDR3 length equals 17 residues. In DNA, the CDR3 is TGTGCCAGCAGCGGGGACAGGCCTAGCGCATCGGCCGGGGAGCTGTTTTTT. Translating gives CASSGDRPSASAGELFF.

This clonotype was picked up many times. The chain has TRBV9 and TRBJ2-1; D remains ambiguous. The germline CDR1 and CDR2 sequences are SGDLS and YYNGEE. This CDR3 has 17 amino acids. The V end lost 3 bases, the J end lost 1 base, and 17 bases lay between the germline ends. The CDR3 protein is CASSAPGLIESYNEQFF. In DNA, the CDR3 is TGTGCCAGCAGCGCCCCCGGGCTCATCGAATCCTACAATGAGCAGTTCTTC.

This clonotype was seen many times. The CDR3 sequence: CASSAGLARSDEQYF. CDR3 sequence (DNA): TGTGCCAGCAGCGCGGGACTAGCGAGGTCCGACGAGCAGTACTTC. This chain links TRBV9 with TRBJ2-7, with TRBD2 matching 10 bases. CDR3 length: 15 amino acids. Germline loops: CDR1 SGDLS, CDR2 YYNGEE. V trimming: 3 bases; J trimming: 5 bases; junction bases outside the gene matches: 8.

This clonotype was found many times. V gene TRBV9 combines with J gene TRBJ2-3; 12 bases map to TRBD2. CDR3 length: 16 residues. J gave up 6 bases and V 1 base, and 6 bases lay outside the gene matches. Germline CDR1 SGDLS, CDR2 YYNGEE. The CDR3 here is CASSVSTSGRGDTQYF. Here the CDR3 DNA reads TGTGCCAGCAGCGTATCGACTAGCGGGAGAGGGGATACGCAGTATTTT. The full variable domain, rest sourced from reference TRBV9 and TRBJ2-3, is DSGVTQTPKHLITATGQRVTLRCSPRSGDLSVYWYQQSLDQGLQFLIQYYNGEERAKGNILERFSAQQFPDLHSELNLSSLELGDSALYFCASSVSTSGRGDTQYFGPGTRLTVL.

This clonotype was found many times. This chain links TRBV9 with TRBJ2-2; 12 bases map to TRBD2. The germline gives CDR1 SGDLS, CDR2 YYNGEE. This CDR3 has 17 residues. Trimming cost V 0 bases and J 4 bases; bases outside gene matches: 4. The CDR3 protein is CASSVGTSGTFTGELFF. Here the CDR3 DNA reads TGTGCCAGCAGCGTAGGGACTAGCGGGACGTTCACCGGGGAGCTGTTTTTT.

The rearrangement joins TRBV12-2 to TRBJ2-3; the tabulated D call, TRBD2, remains unverified against the DNA. TRBV12-2 is a pseudogene locus. The CDR3 extends over 19 amino acids. The CDR3 bases are TGTGCAAGTCGCTTAGCTCGGCGGGAGAGACACCTTTGCACAGATACGCAGTATTTT. Amino acid sequence: CASRLARRERHLCTDTQYF.

At least ten counts were recorded for this clonotype. J is TRBJ2-2 and V is TRBV9; TRBD2 aligns across 12 bases. J lost 2 bases, V lost 5 bases, and 10 bases had no gene match. There are 18 residues in the CDR3. Per the germline V gene, CDR1 is SGDLS and CDR2 is YYNGEE. The CDR3 sequence is CASSQGLAGTPNTGELFF. CDR3 sequence (DNA): TGTGCCAGCAGTCAAGGACTAGCGGGGACCCCCAACACCGGGGAGCTGTTTTTT.

This clonotype was picked up many times. The V and J genes are TRBV9 and TRBJ2-2; D possibly corresponds to TRBD1 (5 bases). V lost 4 bases to trimming and J lost 6 bases, with 13 bases between them. CDR1 and CDR2 (germline): SGDLS, YYNGEE. This CDR3 has 14 amino acids. The CDR3 region has the DNA TGTGCCAGCAGCCCCCTATCGACAGCCGGGGAGCTGTTTTTT. Encoded protein: CASSPLSTAGELFF.

This clonotype appeared many times. The CDR3 sequence: CASSVEGTGSTDTQYF. In DNA, the CDR3 is TGTGCCAGCAGCGTAGAGGGGACAGGGAGCACAGATACGCAGTATTTT. This chain uses TRBV9 with TRBJ2-3; 9 bases are a match to TRBD1. CDR3 length: 16 amino acids. With V trimmed by 0 bases and J by 0 bases, 2 bases remained unmatched. Looked up from germline, CDR1 is SGDLS and CDR2 is YYNGEE.

In its sample, this clonotype was seen many times. The chain links TRBV9 to TRBJ2-2; D gene unclear. V lost 1 base to trimming and J lost 0 bases, with 10 bases between them. The CDR3 loop spans 16 amino acids. CDR1 SGDLS and CDR2 YYNGEE come from the germline V gene. CDR3 residues: CASSVWDSANTGELFF. The CDR3 bases are TGTGCCAGCAGCGTATGGGATTCGGCGAACACCGGGGAGCTGTTTTTT.

This clonotype was seen many times. The chain carries TRBV9 and TRBJ1-4; D unclear. The CDR3 is made up of 12 amino acids. Trimming removed 3 bases from V and 5 bases from J, with 5 bases in between. The germline V gene encodes CDR1 SGDLS and CDR2 YYNGEE. DNA for the CDR3: TGTGCCAGCAGCGAAGACAATGAAAAACTGTTTTTT. The encoded protein is CASSEDNEKLFF. The variable domain in full, with the rest retrieved from reference TRBV9 and TRBJ1-4, is DSGVTQTPKHLITATGQRVTLRCSPRSGDLSVYWYQQSLDQGLQFLIQYYNGEERAKGNILERFSAQQFPDLHSELNLSSLELGDSALYFCASSEDNEKLFFGSGTQLSVL.

This clonotype has ten or more counts. The chain links TRBV9 to TRBJ2-5, with 12 bases lining up with TRBD2. Germline lookup yields CDR1 SGDLS and CDR2 YYNGEE. V was pared by 0 bases and J by 5 bases, with 8 bases of the junction left unmatched. The CDR3 is made up of 17 amino acids. The CDR3 spells CASSVDPTSGGKETQYF. DNA of the CDR3: TGTGCCAGCAGCGTAGATCCAACTAGCGGGGGGAAGGAGACCCAGTACTTC.

Many counts were recorded for this clonotype. The chain carries TRBV9 and TRBJ2-4; 9 nucleotides match TRBD2. The CDR3 covers 15 residues. From germline, CDR1 is SGDLS and CDR2 YYNGEE. Unmatched junction bases numbered 9, after V lost 4 bases and J lost 7 bases. CDR3 protein: CASSPLAGAWNIQYF. The CDR3 region has the DNA TGTGCCAGCAGCCCATTAGCGGGAGCGTGGAACATTCAGTACTTC.

This clonotype has ten or more counts. This rearrangement joins TRBV9 to TRBJ1-1; D may be TRBD1 (5 bases). V dropped 2 bases and J dropped 5 bases, with 13 bases sitting between them. Germline V gene lookup returns CDR1 SGDLS and CDR2 YYNGEE. CDR3 length: 14 amino acids. CDR3 protein: CASSVEGWGTEAFF. In DNA, the CDR3 is TGTGCCAGCAGCGTGGAGGGCTGGGGGACTGAAGCTTTCTTT.

Relative to its sample, this clonotype is large. The V gene is TRBV9, the J gene TRBJ2-1; D is perhaps TRBD2 (6 bases). Germline-derived CDR1 and CDR2 are SGDLS and YYNGEE. This CDR3 spans 14 amino acids. The V end lost 6 bases, the J end lost 5 bases, and 15 bases lay between the germline ends. This CDR3 reads CASTPGSRNNEQFF. CDR3 coding DNA: TGTGCCAGCACCCCCGGGAGTCGAAACAATGAGCAGTTCTTC. The whole variable domain, remainder taken from reference TRBV9 and TRBJ2-1, is DSGVTQTPKHLITATGQRVTLRCSPRSGDLSVYWYQQSLDQGLQFLIQYYNGEERAKGNILERFSAQQFPDLHSELNLSSLELGDSALYFCASTPGSRNNEQFFGPGTRLTVL.